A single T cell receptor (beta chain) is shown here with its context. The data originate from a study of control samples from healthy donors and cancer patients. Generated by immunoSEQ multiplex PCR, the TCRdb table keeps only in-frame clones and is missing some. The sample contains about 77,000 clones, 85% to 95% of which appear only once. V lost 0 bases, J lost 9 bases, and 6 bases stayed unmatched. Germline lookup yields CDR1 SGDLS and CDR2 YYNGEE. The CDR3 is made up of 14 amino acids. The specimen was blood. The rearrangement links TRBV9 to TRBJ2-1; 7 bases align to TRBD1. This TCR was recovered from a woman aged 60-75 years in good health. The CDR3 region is CASSVAYRGAEQFF. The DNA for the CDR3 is TGTGCCAGCAGCGTAGCCTACAGGGGTGCTGAGCAGTTCTTC.